The entry below describes one TCR beta chain. Under the authors' procedure: Estimated nucleated cell counts came from reference gene primer amplification. The method was immunoSEQ multiplex PCR; TCRdb's version includes in-frame clones alone and lacks a portion of them. The V and J calls and clone size are taken from that table; D and trimming were inferred from the DNA. The sample records 200,000 to 250,000 clones, 84% being singletons. The data were taken from a study of blood T cell repertoires in COVID-19. About the research overall: Collection of acute and convalescent COVID-19 samples took place in the United States, Italy and Spain. T cells, B-cell-depleted T cells, or PBMCs supplied cDNA or gDNA.

Germline V lookup: CDR1 SNHLY, CDR2 FYNNEI. The germline V and J ends were trimmed by 6 bases and 1 base, with 15 bases remaining between them. The CDR3 contains 16 residues. The study drew participants aged about 18 to 89 years from about two dozen US areas. The chain couples TRBV2 to TRBJ2-2; possibly TRBD2 for D (6 bases). Sequencing was done on a sample of PBMCs or T cells enriched from blood (not recorded which). The TCR originated in a man aged 60 to 69 who had recovered from COVID-19. The CDR3 loop is CASSDRDSQNTGELFF. The CDR3 region has the DNA TGTGCCAGCAGCGACCGGGACTCCCAGAACACCGGGGAGCTGTTTTTT. Using reference TRBV2 and TRBJ2-2 for the parts outside the CDR3, the full variable domain is EPEVTQTPSHQVTQMGQEVILRCVPISNHLYFYWYRQILGQKVEFLVSFYNNEISEKSEIFDDQFSVERPDGSNFTLKIRSTKLEDSAMYFCASSDRDSQNTGELFFGEGSRLTVL.